These 14 T cell receptor beta chains share one sample of origin, sequenced in a study of shared clonotypes between healthy human individuals. TCRdb keeps only in-frame clones here, not all; method: immunoSEQ multiplex PCR. In the table there are roughly 2 million clones, about 95% of which are singletons. Naive CD8 populations comprised CD45RO-negative cells positively selected for CCR7, excluding terminally differentiated effector memory CD45RA+ cells. The sequencing input was naive CD8+ T cells sorted from blood. Source of these receptors: a man aged 18 to 29 in good health.

The chain joins TRBV5-6 to TRBJ1-3; D unclear. This CDR3 contains 15 residues. Trimming took 0 bases from V and 0 from J, leaving 7 bases between them. CDR1 is SGHDT, CDR2 YYEEEE, per germline. The CDR3 protein is CASSLDSNSGNTIYF. CDR3 sequence (DNA): TGTGCCAGCAGCTTGGATTCGAACTCTGGAAACACCATATATTTT.

The chain joins TRBV27 to TRBJ1-1; D may be TRBD1 (5 bases). Germline V gene data show CDR1 as MNHEY and CDR2 as SMNVEV (reference sequence). The V end lost 2 bases, the J end lost 3 bases, and 10 bases lay between the germline ends. This CDR3 is built from 14 residues. In nucleotides, the CDR3 is TGTGCCAGCAGTTTACTGTGGGGCTACACTGAAGCTTTCTTT. Protein sequence: CASSLLWGYTEAFF.

V gene TRBV27 combines with J gene TRBJ2-7; D ambiguous. This CDR3 region has 14 residues. Trimming pared 4 bases from V and 3 bases from J, leaving 13 bases between. Germline V gives CDR1 MNHEY, CDR2 SMNVEV (reference sequence). CDR3 coding DNA: TGTGCCAGCAGTTCCGGATCGAGGAGCTACGAGCAGTACTTC. Its protein is CASSSGSRSYEQYF.

The V call is TRBV6-5, the J call TRBJ2-5; D is unclear. CDR3 size: 15 residues. Trimming took off 2 bases at V and 0 bases at J, with 10 bases between the two ends. Germline V gene data show CDR1 as MNHEY and CDR2 as SVGAGI. DNA for the CDR3: TGTGCCAGCAGTTACGGCCCTAGTAACCAAGAGACCCAGTACTTC. Amino acid sequence: CASSYGPSNQETQYF.

This rearrangement joins TRBV5-8 to TRBJ1-2; D not certain. The CDR3 consists of 13 residues. Trimming removed 1 base from V and 2 bases from J, with 6 bases in between. Germline V gene lookup returns CDR1 SGHTS and CDR2 YDEGEE. Written as DNA, the CDR3 is TGTGCCAGCAGCTTGATGGAAAACTATGGCTACACCTTC. The encoded protein is CASSLMENYGYTF. Full variable domain (outside the CDR3, taken from reference TRBV5-8 and TRBJ1-2): EAGVTQSPTHLIKTRGQQATLRCSPISGHTSVYWYQQALGLGLQFLLWYDEGEERNRGNFPPRFSGRQFPNYSSELNVNALELEDSALYLCASSLMENYGYTFGSGTRLTVV.

The CDR3, as DNA: TGTGCCACCAGCAGAGATCCCCTAGAAATGGGCTATGGCTACACCTTC. Its protein is CATSRDPLEMGYGYTF. The V call is TRBV15, the J call TRBJ1-2, with unresolved D. This CDR3 spans 16 amino acids. The germline V and J ends were trimmed by 0 bases and 4 bases, with 15 bases remaining between them. Germline CDR1 reads LNHNV; CDR2 reads YYDKDF (reference sequence).

On this clone: Different DNA sequences within this sample yield the same CDR3. CDR3 sequence reads: CASSLGQGDYGYTF. Written as DNA, the CDR3 is TGTGCCAGCAGTCTGGGACAGGGTGACTATGGCTACACCTTC. The chain links TRBV9 to TRBJ1-2, with 9 bases fitting TRBD1. CDR1 is SGDLS, CDR2 YYNGEE, per germline. The junction had 5 bases not matched to a gene; V was cut back by 5 bases and J by 3 bases. The CDR3 is 14 amino acids.

The chain combines TRBV28 with TRBJ2-1, with D tentatively TRBD2 (6 bases). The CDR3 extends over 17 amino acids. The V gene's germline CDR1 is MDHEN and CDR2 SYDVKM. V lost 10 bases and J 0 bases, leaving 22 bases between the germline ends. CDR3 sequence reads: CATGDGHPGISYNEQFF. CDR3 sequence (DNA): TGTGCCACGGGGGATGGACACCCGGGTATCTCCTACAATGAGCAGTTCTTC.

The rearrangement joins TRBV5-6 to TRBJ1-1; no clear D gene. Germline CDR1 reads SGHDT; CDR2 reads YYEEEE. The V end was cut by 3 bases, the J end by 6 bases, with 12 bases between. There are 13 residues in the CDR3. As DNA, the CDR3 is TGTGCCAGCAGCTCCCCCCCAGTACCTGAAGCTTTCTTT. Translating gives CASSSPPVPEAFF. Looking up the rest from reference TRBV5-6 and TRBJ1-1 gives the full variable domain: DAGVTQSPTHLIKTRGQQVTLRCSPKSGHDTVSWYQQALGQGPQFIFQYYEEEERQRGNFPDRFSGHQFPNYSSELNVNALLLGDSALYLCASSSPPVPEAFFGQGTRLTVV.

The V call is TRBV5-1, the J call TRBJ2-1, with D possibly matching TRBD2 (6 bases). Germline V CDR1 and CDR2: SGHRS, YFSETQ. The CDR3 spans 11 residues. V was clipped by 4 bases and J by 14 bases, with 13 bases between them. CDR3 DNA sequence: TGCGCCAGCAGCCCCGGGGGTGGGGAGTTCTTC. Protein sequence: CASSPGGGEFF.

This chain joins TRBV2 and TRBJ1-5, with 9 positions matching TRBD1. V trimming: 5 bases; J trimming: 1 base; junction bases outside the gene matches: 3. Germline V gene data show CDR1 as SNHLY and CDR2 as FYNNEI. This CDR3 region has 15 residues. The CDR3 DNA is TGTGCCAGCAGTTCTACAGGGGGCAGCAATCAGCCCCAGCATTTT. Residues: CASSSTGGSNQPQHF.

V usage is TRBV4-1 and J usage is TRBJ1-6; D possibly corresponds to TRBD1 (5 bases). The length of the CDR3 is 17 residues. Germline loops: CDR1 MGHRA, CDR2 YSYEKL. V was trimmed by 4 bases and J by 0 bases, leaving 13 bases between them. For the CDR3, the DNA is TGCGCCAGCAGCCCGGACATTTCCAGCTCCTATAATTCACCCCTCCACTTT. It encodes CASSPDISSSYNSPLHF.

This clone was seen a few times. The chain has TRBV30 and TRBJ1-4; 8 bases fit TRBD1. From germline, CDR1 is GTSNPN and CDR2 SVGIG (reference sequence). This CDR3 region has 13 residues. Germline trimming cut 4 bases from V and 7 bases from J; bases unmatched to any gene: 5. This CDR3 reads CAWTTGGGEKLFF. CDR3 nucleotides: TGTGCCTGGACAACAGGGGGAGGTGAAAAACTGTTTTTT.

This clone was seen once. This rearrangement joins TRBV25-1 to TRBJ2-7; the D call may be TRBD1 or TRBD2 (7 bases each). The CDR3 contains 16 residues. V lost 4 bases and J 9 bases, leaving 25 bases between the germline ends. Germline CDR1 and CDR2: MGHDK and SYGVNS. CDR3 residues: CASSGADREGGLGQYF. The CDR3 DNA reads as TGTGCCAGCAGTGGAGCAGACAGGGAAGGCGGACTAGGGCAGTACTTC.